In this sample, the clone carrying this T cell receptor beta chain turned up many times. The target antigen is unknown. The CDR3 extends over 13 amino acids. The V segment lost 5 bases and the J segment 6 bases; nucleotides outside the gene matches: 3. The sample is drawn from a study of CD8 T cells in ankylosing spondylitis. Broader study findings: According to the report, clones linked to the disease were significantly enriched in matched synovial fluid samples taken from ankylosing spondylitis patients. Previous work reported some of these motif variants in the synovial fluid and blood of reactive arthritis.

TCRdb re-derived calls from the 5' RACE reads in MiXCR, one entry per CDR3 protein. Among some 250,000 distinct CDR3 sequences listed, around 25% were seen once. V and J are TRBV12-3 or TRBV12-4 and TRBJ2-4, with TRBD1 identical over 8 bases. Sequenced: blood, either unsorted or a sorted T cell fraction (not recorded which). The receptor's source is a male donor with ankylosing spondylitis or in good health (not recorded which). CDR3 bases: TGTGCCAGCAGTAGGGACAGGAGAAACATTCAGTACTTC. This translates into CASSRDRRNIQYF.